The 24 T cell receptor beta chains in this list originate from one sample, sequenced in a study of metastatic and nonmetastatic thyroid tumors. TCRdb re-analyzed the PCR reads through MiXCR. The data show about 23,000 clones, approximately 19% seen once. All patients reached thyroid surgery having received no treatment beforehand. Material: blood. The source of these receptors is a male donor with papillary thyroid cancer or a benign thyroid nodule (not recorded which). Some clones in this sample may be carry-over from other donors' samples.

This clone has ten or more counts. The chain couples TRBV12-5 to TRBJ2-1; unclear D gene. The CDR3 covers 15 residues. V was shortened by 3 bases and J by 6 bases, with 15 bases between the two germline ends. Germline loops: CDR1 LGHNT, CDR2 FRNRAP. CDR3 protein: CASGLRDSSLNEQFF. The CDR3 DNA is TGTGCTAGTGGTTTACGAGACTCTTCACTCAATGAGCAGTTCTTC.

This sequence joins TRBV6-1 and TRBJ1-6; D is undetermined. Trimming took 3 bases from V and 7 from J, leaving 7 bases between them. Germline CDR1 MNHNS, CDR2 SASEGT. The CDR3 is 13 amino acids. The CDR3 protein is CASSDSQNSPLHF. The CDR3 DNA follows: TGTGCCAGCAGTGACAGCCAAAATTCACCCCTCCACTTT.

The chain uses TRBV6-1 and TRBJ2-1; the match to TRBD2 covers 13 bases. The length of the CDR3 is 15 residues. V was clipped by 6 bases and J by 9 bases; unmatched bases: 8. Germline values: CDR1 MNHNS, CDR2 SASEGT. CDR3 sequence reads: CASSPTSGGASEQFF. The CDR3, as DNA: TGTGCCAGCAGCCCTACTAGCGGGGGGGCAAGTGAGCAGTTCTTC.

By frequency in the sample, this clone is medium-sized (0.01 to 0.1%). The chain uses TRBV10-3 and TRBJ1-2, with 12 bases that match TRBD1. This CDR3 comprises 15 residues. V trimming: 6 bases; J trimming: 8 bases; junction bases outside the gene matches: 10. CDR1 ENHRY and CDR2 SYGVKD come from the germline V gene. CDR3: CAISLMGQGALGYTF. The CDR3 nucleotides read TGTGCCATCAGCCTGATGGGACAGGGGGCTTTGGGCTACACCTTC.

This clone was counted at least ten times. The chain carries TRBV7-9 and TRBJ1-4; D gene unclear. This CDR3 has 15 residues. Trimming took off 1 base at V and 4 bases at J, with 10 bases between the two ends. The germline V gene encodes CDR1 SEHNR and CDR2 FQNEAQ (reference sequence). This CDR3 reads CASSLDQLNNEKLFF. CDR3 sequence (DNA): TGTGCCAGCAGCTTAGATCAGCTCAATAATGAAAAACTGTTTTTT.

CDR3 coding DNA: TGCGCCAGCAGCTTGGGGACAGGGGTTACCTACAATGAGCAGTTCTTC. Residues: CASSLGTGVTYNEQFF. The chain couples TRBV5-1 to TRBJ2-1; 9 positions match TRBD1. Per germline, CDR1 SGHRS and CDR2 YFSETQ. With 0 bases clipped from V and 2 bases from J, the junction kept 3 bases outside the gene matches. This CDR3 contains 16 residues.

This clone occurred many times. The rearrangement joins TRBV4-2 to TRBJ1-2; TRBD1 matches 10 bases. This CDR3 region has 17 residues. Germline CDR1 is LGHNA and CDR2 is YNFKEQ. V shed 5 bases, J shed 7 bases, and the junction held 16 bases outside the gene matches. CDR3 in amino acids: CASSDGHGTGVFGGYTF. The CDR3 region has the DNA TGTGCCAGCAGCGATGGGCACGGGACAGGGGTGTTTGGTGGCTACACCTTC.

The chain combines TRBV6-1 with TRBJ2-7; 8 nucleotides match TRBD2. From germline, CDR1 is MNHNS and CDR2 SASEGT. The CDR3 loop spans 16 amino acids. J gave up 4 bases and V 2 bases, and 10 bases lay outside the gene matches. CDR3 DNA sequence: TGTGCCAGCAGTGAAATGGCTAGCGGGCGTTTGTACGAGCAGTACTTC. It codes for CASSEMASGRLYEQYF.

The chain couples TRBV11-1 to TRBJ2-7, with 8 nucleotides matching TRBD2. Germline CDR1 reads SGHAT; CDR2 reads FQDESV (reference sequence). V was clipped by 0 bases and J by 1 base; unmatched bases: 2. The CDR3 consists of 15 residues. The CDR3 coding sequence is TGTGCCAGCAGCTTAGCGGCTAGCGGGTCCTACGAGCAGTACTTC. It is translated as CASSLAASGSYEQYF.

This clone appeared many times. At one end the junction does not follow the germline gene, possibly because of a read error. Other DNA sequences in this sample translate to the same CDR3. The rearrangement joins TRBV6-1 to TRBJ1-3; D is unclear. This CDR3 is built from 14 residues. Germline V gene data show CDR1 as MNHNS and CDR2 as SASEGT. Written as DNA, the CDR3 is TGTGCCAGCAGTGAAAAAGTTCTGGGAAACACTATATATTTT. It yields the protein CASSEKVLGNTIYF.

This clone was counted ten times or more. This rearrangement joins TRBV2 to TRBJ1-1; TRBD1 matches 11 bases. Germline CDR1 is SNHLY and CDR2 is FYNNEI. The length of the CDR3 is 14 residues. Germline trimming cut 6 bases from V and 5 bases from J; bases unmatched to any gene: 5. The CDR3: CASRGQGALTEAFF. The CDR3 DNA is TGTGCCAGCAGAGGACAGGGGGCCTTAACTGAAGCTTTCTTT.

At least ten counts were recorded for this clone. The chain combines TRBV4-1 with TRBJ1-5; no clear D. Germline values: CDR1 MGHRA, CDR2 YSYEKL. The CDR3 contains 12 residues. Trimming took off 0 bases at V and 9 bases at J, with 6 bases between the two ends. The CDR3 DNA sequence: TGCGCCAGCAGCCAAGAAACGGGGCCCCAGCATTTT. It translates to CASSQETGPQHF.

This clone came up a few times. The chain joins TRBV7-9 to TRBJ1-6; D remains unclear. Per germline, CDR1 SEHNR and CDR2 FQNEAQ (reference sequence). This CDR3 contains 13 residues. The V gene lost 3 bases and the J gene lost 9 bases, with 9 bases spanning the gap. Here the CDR3 DNA reads TGTGCCAGCAGCTTCAGCCCTCCTTCACCCCTCCACTTT. Amino acids: CASSFSPPSPLHF.

V gene TRBV20-1 combines with J gene TRBJ2-1; 9 bases align to TRBD2. The CDR3 contains 16 residues. V dropped 5 bases and J dropped 7; count of bases not matched to a gene: 15. The germline V gene has CDR1 DFQATT and CDR2 SNEGSKA (reference sequence). The CDR3 sequence is CSADTHGGRAVNEQFF. The DNA of the CDR3 is TGCAGTGCTGATACACATGGCGGGAGGGCCGTGAATGAGCAGTTCTTC.

Details on this clone: The germline gene is not matched at one end of the junction; a read error may be the cause. The chain carries TRBV9 and TRBJ2-1; no reliable D call. Per germline, CDR1 SGDLS and CDR2 YYNGEE. This CDR3 contains 14 residues. CDR3 DNA: TGTGCCAGCAGCGTAGAGGTCGGGTACAATGAGCACCTCTTC. Amino acid sequence: CASSVEVGYNEHLF.

This clone was counted ten times or more. The gene calls are TRBV28 and TRBJ2-3; possibly TRBD1 for D (6 bases). The germline CDR1 and CDR2 sequences are MDHEN and SYDVKM. The CDR3 consists of 15 residues. V was clipped by 5 bases and J by 6 bases, with 18 bases between them. CDR3 region: CASSTTTGYVDTQYF. For the CDR3, the DNA is TGTGCCAGCAGTACGACCACAGGGTACGTTGATACGCAGTATTTT.

This clone was seen ten or more times. The chain joins TRBV9 to TRBJ2-2; D is possibly TRBD2 (5 bases). The V end lost 0 bases, the J end lost 2 bases, and 11 bases lay between the germline ends. Germline V lookup: CDR1 SGDLS, CDR2 YYNGEE. The CDR3 is 16 amino acids. The DNA of the CDR3 is TGTGCCAGCAGCGTAGCGGGAAACCAAAACACCGGGGAGCTGTTTTTT. Encoded protein: CASSVAGNQNTGELFF.

This clone was seen only a few times. The CDR3: CASARAGTGRSDTQYF. The CDR3 nucleotides are TGTGCCAGCGCCCGGGCTGGGACGGGGCGATCAGATACGCAGTATTTT. The chain links TRBV28 to TRBJ2-3; D tentatively fits TRBD1 or TRBD2 (5 bases each). V shed 8 bases and J shed 4 bases, with 22 bases lying between them. Germline values: CDR1 MDHEN, CDR2 SYDVKM. The CDR3 is made up of 16 amino acids.

This clone showed up many times. This chain uses TRBV30 with TRBJ2-1; perhaps TRBD2 as D (6 bases). V dropped 1 base and J dropped 6 bases, with 13 bases sitting between them. The CDR3 has 14 amino acids. From germline, CDR1 is GTSNPN and CDR2 SVGIG (reference sequence). The DNA for the CDR3 is TGTGCCTGGAGTGACCGGAGGGCCACCAATGAGCAGTTCTTC. Protein: CAWSDRRATNEQFF.

This clone is classed as medium-sized. The sample contains more than one DNA sequence encoding this CDR3. This chain connects TRBV12-3 or TRBV12-4 to TRBJ2-7; 9 nucleotides agree with TRBD1. This CDR3 contains 14 residues. V lost 6 bases to trimming and J lost 4 bases; unmatched junction nucleotides: 7. The CDR3 DNA reads as TGTGCCAGCAGCTCGACAGGGGGTGCGTACGAGCAGTACTTC. Translation: CASSSTGGAYEQYF.

DNA for the CDR3: TGTGCCAGCAGTGTCCGAGGAGCGGGAGGGCGAACCGGGGAGCTGTTTTTT. Its translation: CASSVRGAGGRTGELFF. J is TRBJ2-2 and V is TRBV2; 10 nucleotides agree with TRBD2. This CDR3 comprises 17 residues. Trimming took 4 bases from V and 5 from J; bases not matched to a gene: 10. The germline V gene has CDR1 SNHLY and CDR2 FYNNEI.

This clone has ten or more counts. The chain recombines TRBV4-1 with TRBJ1-5, with D perhaps matching TRBD1 (6 bases). CDR1 is MGHRA, CDR2 YSYEKL, per germline. The CDR3 is 13 amino acids. Trimming removed 6 bases at V and 3 bases at J, with 9 bases between. The CDR3 region has the DNA TGCGCCAGCAGTCAGGGGATCAATCAGCCCCAGCATTTT. Translated, it gives CASSQGINQPQHF.

The chain employs TRBV5-1 and TRBJ2-5, with 12 bases aligning to TRBD2. The CDR3 consists of 20 residues. Germline assignment: CDR1 SGHRS and CDR2 YFSETQ. The V gene end was trimmed by 3 bases and the J gene end by 1 base; junction bases not matched to a gene: 16. This CDR3 reads CASSSQGASGGAGGQETQYF. CDR3 DNA sequence: TGCGCCAGCAGCTCCCAAGGAGCTAGCGGGGGGGCTGGAGGCCAAGAGACCCAGTACTTC.

The chain has TRBV5-6 and TRBJ2-1; no clear D gene. The CDR3 has 16 amino acids. The germline V gene has CDR1 SGHDT and CDR2 YYEEEE. Trimming cost V 4 bases and J 11 bases, with 25 bases left between them. CDR3 nucleotide sequence: TGTGCCAGCAGCACGGTACTGGGCCTAGATAACCCTCAGCAGTTCTTC. It yields the protein CASSTVLGLDNPQQFF. Together with reference TRBV5-6 and TRBJ2-1, the CDR3 gives the full variable domain: DAGVTQSPTHLIKTRGQQVTLRCSPKSGHDTVSWYQQALGQGPQFIFQYYEEEERQRGNFPDRFSGHQFPNYSSELNVNALLLGDSALYLCASSTVLGLDNPQQFFGPGTRLTVL.